This T cell receptor (beta chain) is drawn from a study of blood T cell repertoires in COVID-19. Study at large: From T cells, B-cell-depleted T cells, or PBMCs came the material, which was cDNA or gDNA.

Germline values: CDR1 SGHRS, CDR2 YFSETQ. This CDR3 is 17 amino acids long. Unmatched junction bases numbered 11, after V lost 0 bases and J lost 3 bases. Sequencing used immunoSEQ multiplex PCR; TCRdb keeps in-frame clones, though not all of them. The sample includes 180,000 or so clones, more than 75% of them seen just once. This TCR came from a human donor with acute COVID-19. The donor label of this sample is uncertain. Input material: PBMCs or T cells enriched from blood (not recorded which). The rearrangement joins TRBV5-1 to TRBJ2-7; the match to TRBD2 covers 8 bases. CDR3: CASSLVPLTSDHYEQYF. Written as DNA, the CDR3 is TGCGCCAGCAGCTTGGTCCCTTTGACTAGCGACCACTACGAGCAGTACTTC. Together with reference TRBV5-1 and TRBJ2-7, the CDR3 gives the full variable domain: KAGVTQTPRYLIKTRGQQVTLSCSPISGHRSVSWYQQTPGQGLQFLFEYFSETQRNKGNFPGRFSGRQFSNSRSEMNVSTLELGDSALYLCASSLVPLTSDHYEQYFGPGTRLTVT.